What follows are 21 T cell receptor beta chains derived from one specimen sequenced in a study of blood T cell repertoires in COVID-19. Repertoires were generated with immunoSEQ multiplex PCR, while TCRdb's copy carries only in-frame clones and drops some. The table shows approximately 380,000 clones, with about 85% occurring only once. The sample consisted of peripheral blood. These receptors all come from a woman between 18 and 30 years old with acute or convalescent COVID-19.

The chain has TRBV2 and TRBJ1-5; weak D call: TRBD1 (5 bases). CDR1 and CDR2 (germline): SNHLY, FYNNEI. The CDR3 totals 13 residues. Trimming left V 8 bases short and J 6 bases short, with 14 bases between. CDR3 sequence: CASAAQGGQPQHF. The DNA for the CDR3 is TGTGCCAGCGCGGCGCAGGGAGGTCAGCCCCAGCATTTT.

The rearrangement links TRBV24-1 to TRBJ1-1; no clear D gene. CDR3 length equals 13 residues. Germline V gene lookup returns CDR1 KGHDR and CDR2 SFDVKD. Between the trimmed V and J ends, which lost 4 bases and 6 bases, there was a span of 11 bases. CDR3 amino acids: CATSDGDSPEAFF. DNA for the CDR3: TGTGCCACCAGTGACGGGGATTCCCCTGAAGCTTTCTTT.

J is TRBJ2-3 and V is TRBV19; D may be TRBD1 (5 bases). V was shortened by 3 bases and J by 4 bases, with 11 bases between the two germline ends. The CDR3 has 14 residues. The germline gives CDR1 LNHDA, CDR2 SQIVND (reference sequence). As DNA, the CDR3 is TGTGCCAGTAGTATCAGGGTCCCTTCAGATACGCAGTATTTT. Encoded protein: CASSIRVPSDTQYF. Combining the CDR3 with reference TRBV19 and TRBJ2-3 gives the whole variable domain DGGITQSPKYLFRKEGQNVTLSCEQNLNHDAMYWYRQDPGQGLRLIYYSQIVNDFQKGDIAEGYSVSREKKESFPLTVTSAQKNPTAFYLCASSIRVPSDTQYFGPGTRLTVL.

The chain couples TRBV6-5 to TRBJ2-2; 9 bases match TRBD1. J was trimmed by 7 bases and V by 4 bases; bases with no gene match: 7. Germline V gene sequence: CDR1 MNHEY, CDR2 SVGAGI. CDR3 length: 15 residues. The CDR3 protein is CASSFGTGFIGELFF. The CDR3 DNA is TGTGCCAGCAGTTTCGGGACAGGGTTTATCGGGGAGCTGTTTTTT.

For this clone: Distinct nucleotide sequences in the sample also encode this CDR3. The J gene is TRBJ2-7, the V gene TRBV12-5; 7 bases agree with TRBD1. Trimming cost V 1 base and J 4 bases; bases outside gene matches: 1. Germline V CDR1 and CDR2: LGHNT, FRNRAP. The CDR3 runs to 13 residues. The CDR3 spells CASGLEQGYEQYF. The CDR3 DNA follows: TGTGCTAGTGGTTTGGAACAGGGGTACGAGCAGTACTTC.

The V call is TRBV12-3 or TRBV12-4, the J call TRBJ1-6; D remains unclear. The CDR3 is 13 amino acids. V gave up 3 bases and J gave up 11 bases, with 11 bases separating them. CDR3 amino acids: CASSFGPGTPLHF. As DNA, the CDR3 is TGTGCCAGCAGTTTCGGCCCCGGGACACCCCTCCACTTT.

The chain is built from TRBV5-1 and TRBJ1-2; weak D call: TRBD1 (6 bases). Trimming took 0 bases from V and 5 from J, leaving 14 bases between them. The length of the CDR3 is 15 residues. Germline assignment: CDR1 SGHRS and CDR2 YFSETQ. The CDR3 region has the DNA TGCGCCAGCAGCTTGGACTCGGGGGGCGCTTATGGCTACACCTTC. As protein: CASSLDSGGAYGYTF.

This rearrangement joins TRBV4-1 to TRBJ1-3; possibly TRBD1 for D (5 bases). Germline V gives CDR1 MGHRA, CDR2 YSYEKL. Trimming cost V 7 bases and J 4 bases, with 20 bases left between them. The CDR3 runs 16 residues. The CDR3 loop is CASTPPQAESGNTIYF. The CDR3 nucleotides read TGCGCCAGCACCCCTCCACAGGCCGAGAGCGGAAACACCATATATTTT.

This clone was counted many times. The chain is built from TRBV5-1 and TRBJ2-1; no definite D call. Germline V lookup: CDR1 SGHRS, CDR2 YFSETQ. CDR3 length: 13 residues. The germline V and J ends were trimmed by 0 bases and 9 bases, with 10 bases remaining between them. CDR3 nucleotide sequence: TGCGCCAGCAGCTTGGAAGCCGTCGGTGAGCAGTTCTTC. Its protein is CASSLEAVGEQFF.

CDR3 nucleotide sequence: TGTGCCAGCAGTCCCACGGGACTAGCGAACACCGGGGAGCTGTTTTTT. This sequence encodes CASSPTGLANTGELFF. The chain employs TRBV6-6 and TRBJ2-2, with TRBD2 matching over 8 bases. CDR3 length equals 16 residues. V was pared by 5 bases and J by 0 bases, with 5 bases of the junction left unmatched. Germline CDR1 is MNHNY and CDR2 is SVGAGI (reference sequence).

The genes are TRBV9 and TRBJ2-7, with D possibly being TRBD2 (6 bases). The CDR3 is 15 amino acids. Germline V gene lookup returns CDR1 SGDLS and CDR2 YYNGEE. The V gene lost 3 bases and the J gene lost 4 bases, with 17 bases spanning the gap. The CDR3 protein is CASSAETGVSYEQYF. The CDR3 DNA reads as TGTGCCAGCAGCGCAGAGACGGGGGTTTCGTACGAGCAGTACTTC.

The rearrangement joins TRBV19 to TRBJ1-1; a weak D match, TRBD1 (6 bases). The V and J ends lost 5 bases and 1 base respectively, with 11 bases between them. Germline values: CDR1 LNHDA, CDR2 SQIVND (reference sequence). The CDR3 is made up of 14 amino acids. The CDR3 bases are TGTGCCAGTAGTTTGAGCAGGGGGAACACTGAAGCTTTCTTT. Translation: CASSLSRGNTEAFF.

This clone was detected only a few times. The V call is TRBV9, the J call TRBJ2-3; 8 bases match TRBD2. CDR3 length: 14 residues. Germline loops: CDR1 SGDLS, CDR2 YYNGEE. Trimming removed 0 bases from V and 8 bases from J; junction bases left unmatched: 5. The CDR3 is CASSVAGGAGTQYF. In nucleotides, the CDR3 is TGTGCCAGCAGCGTAGCGGGGGGGGCGGGTACGCAGTATTTT.

The chain couples TRBV19 to TRBJ1-3, with D possibly TRBD1 on 6 matching bases. CDR3 length: 16 amino acids. Germline values: CDR1 LNHDA, CDR2 SQIVND (reference sequence). The V end was cut by 5 bases, the J end by 0 bases, with 14 bases between. DNA for the CDR3: TGTGCCAGTAGTCCACAGGGATTTTCCTCTGGAAACACCATATATTTT. As protein: CASSPQGFSSGNTIYF.

CDR3 protein: CSASIQGDQPQHF. The CDR3 region has the DNA TGCAGTGCTAGTATACAGGGGGACCAGCCCCAGCATTTT. The chain has TRBV20-1 and TRBJ1-5; 8 bases match TRBD1. The CDR3 length is 13 residues. CDR1 is DFQATT and CDR2 is SNEGSKA in the germline V gene (reference sequence). V shed 3 bases, J shed 7 bases, and the junction held 5 bases outside the gene matches.

This chain joins TRBV12-3 or TRBV12-4 and TRBJ1-1, with D unresolved. The CDR3 sequence is 13 residues long. Trimming shortened V by 3 bases and J by 6 bases, and 11 bases separated the two germline ends. Here the CDR3 reads CASSFNFRAEAFF. In nucleotides, the CDR3 is TGTGCCAGCAGTTTCAACTTCCGGGCTGAAGCTTTCTTT.

This clone was picked up a small number of times. This chain joins TRBV5-1 and TRBJ1-3; 8 positions match TRBD1. Germline V lookup: CDR1 SGHRS, CDR2 YFSETQ. J gave up 0 bases and V 0 bases, and 8 bases lay outside the gene matches. This CDR3 region has 18 residues. CDR3 protein: CASSLEPGQASSGNTIYF. In nucleotides, the CDR3 is TGCGCCAGCAGCTTGGAACCGGGACAGGCGAGCTCTGGAAACACCATATATTTT. Full variable domain (rest looked up from reference TRBV5-1 and TRBJ1-3): KAGVTQTPRYLIKTRGQQVTLSCSPISGHRSVSWYQQTPGQGLQFLFEYFSETQRNKGNFPGRFSGRQFSNSRSEMNVSTLELGDSALYLCASSLEPGQASSGNTIYFGEGSWLTVV.

This clone was seen just once. This chain uses TRBV9 with TRBJ1-3; 11 bases agree with TRBD1. Germline V gene sequence: CDR1 SGDLS, CDR2 YYNGEE. The V gene end was trimmed by 4 bases and the J gene end by 0 bases; junction bases not matched to a gene: 6. The CDR3 runs to 17 residues. The CDR3 spells CASSPWTGGVSGNTIYF. DNA of the CDR3: TGTGCCAGCAGCCCCTGGACAGGGGGCGTCTCTGGAAACACCATATATTTT.

The chain couples TRBV5-4 to TRBJ2-5; D ambiguous. Germline lookup yields CDR1 SGHNT and CDR2 YYREEE (reference sequence). The CDR3 totals 14 residues. The V end lost 2 bases, the J end lost 1 base, and 9 bases lay between the germline ends. As DNA, the CDR3 is TGTGCCAGCAGCTTCCGGCAGGTCCAAGAGACCCAGTACTTC. Translating gives CASSFRQVQETQYF.

This clone has a single count. CDR3 DNA: TGTGCCAGCAGTGAAGAGGGACTTAGCAATCAGCCCCAGCATTTT. This sequence encodes CASSEEGLSNQPQHF. The rearrangement joins TRBV6-1 to TRBJ1-5, with D possibly TRBD1 on 5 matching bases. The CDR3 is 15 residues long. CDR1 MNHNS and CDR2 SASEGT come from the germline V gene. V was shortened by 1 base and J by 0 bases, with 7 bases between the two germline ends.

This rearrangement joins TRBV11-2 to TRBJ1-4; 8 nucleotides match TRBD1. Germline trimming cut 0 bases from V and 0 bases from J; bases unmatched to any gene: 9. This CDR3 contains 19 residues. The germline V gene encodes CDR1 SGHAT and CDR2 FQNNGV. CDR3 sequence reads: CASSLEEQGAQSTNEKLFF. CDR3 in DNA: TGTGCCAGCAGCTTAGAGGAGCAGGGGGCTCAATCAACTAATGAAAAACTGTTTTTT.